This TCR beta chain was retrieved from a study of blood T cell repertoires in COVID-19. Study-wide background: Acute-phase and convalescent COVID-19 samples originated in the United States, Italy and Spain. Sources were T cells, B-cell-depleted T cells, or PBMCs; the material itself was cDNA or gDNA.

Authors' methods: Reference gene primer amplification yielded estimated nucleated cell counts. Produced via immunoSEQ multiplex PCR; TCRdb's table is partial and in-frame only. D and trimming were read from the DNA, whereas the V and J calls and clone size are those reported in that table. Of some 77,000 clones detected, around 85% appear once; the ten largest clones hold 28%. This CDR3 is built from 13 residues. Unmatched junction bases numbered 6, after V lost 2 bases and J lost 13 bases. The V and J genes are TRBV12-3 or TRBV12-4 and TRBJ2-1; 9 bases line up with TRBD2. Sequenced input: peripheral blood. The sequence was collected from a man in his 70s with acute or convalescent COVID-19. As DNA, the CDR3 is TGTGCCAGCAGTTTAAATAGCGGGAGTGACCAGTTCTTC. This sequence encodes CASSLNSGSDQFF.